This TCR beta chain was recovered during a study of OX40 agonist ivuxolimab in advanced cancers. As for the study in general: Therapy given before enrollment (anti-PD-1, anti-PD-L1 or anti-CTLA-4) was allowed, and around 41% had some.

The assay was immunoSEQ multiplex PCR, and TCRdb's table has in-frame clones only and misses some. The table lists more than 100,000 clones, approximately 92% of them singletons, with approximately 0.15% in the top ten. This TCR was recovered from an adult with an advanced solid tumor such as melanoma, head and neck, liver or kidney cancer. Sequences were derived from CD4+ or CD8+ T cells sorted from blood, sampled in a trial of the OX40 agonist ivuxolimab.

CDR3 sequence: CASSPIGRGPYGYTF. For the CDR3, the DNA is TGTGCCAGCAGCCCAATCGGCAGGGGCCCGTATGGCTACACCTTC. The chain joins TRBV7-9 to TRBJ1-2; TRBD1 is a possible D gene (6 bases). CDR3 length: 15 amino acids. Trimming took off 5 bases at V and 5 bases at J, with 18 bases between the two ends. Germline V gene data show CDR1 as SEHNR and CDR2 as FQNEAQ (reference sequence).